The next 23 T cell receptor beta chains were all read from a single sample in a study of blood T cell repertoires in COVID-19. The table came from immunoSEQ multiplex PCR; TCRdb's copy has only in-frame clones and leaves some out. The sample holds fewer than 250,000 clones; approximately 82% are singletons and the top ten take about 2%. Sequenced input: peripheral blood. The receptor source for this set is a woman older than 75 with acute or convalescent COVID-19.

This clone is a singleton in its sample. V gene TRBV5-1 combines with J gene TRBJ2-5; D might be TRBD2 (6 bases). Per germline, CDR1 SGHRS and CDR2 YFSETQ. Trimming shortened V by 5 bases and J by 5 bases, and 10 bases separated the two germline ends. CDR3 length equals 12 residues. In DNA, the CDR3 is TGCGCCAGCAGGGAGGGATTGGAGACCCAGTACTTC. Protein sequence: CASREGLETQYF.

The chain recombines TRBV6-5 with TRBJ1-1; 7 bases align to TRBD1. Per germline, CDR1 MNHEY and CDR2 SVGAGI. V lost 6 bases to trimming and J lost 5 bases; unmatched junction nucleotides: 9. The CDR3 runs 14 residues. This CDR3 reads CASRHRGPVTEAFF. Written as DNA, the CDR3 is TGTGCCAGCAGACACAGGGGTCCTGTGACTGAAGCTTTCTTT.

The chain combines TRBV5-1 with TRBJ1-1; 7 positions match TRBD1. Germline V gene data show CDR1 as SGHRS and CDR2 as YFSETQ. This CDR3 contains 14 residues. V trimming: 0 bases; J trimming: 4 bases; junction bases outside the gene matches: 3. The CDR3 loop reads CASSLGRGSTEAFF. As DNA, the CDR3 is TGCGCCAGCAGCTTGGGCAGGGGGAGCACTGAAGCTTTCTTT.

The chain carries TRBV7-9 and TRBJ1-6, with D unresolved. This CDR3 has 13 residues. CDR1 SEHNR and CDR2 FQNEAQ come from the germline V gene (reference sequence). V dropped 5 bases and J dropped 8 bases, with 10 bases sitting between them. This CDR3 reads CASSPSRDSPLHF. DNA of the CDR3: TGTGCCAGCAGCCCCTCCCGGGATTCACCCCTCCACTTT.

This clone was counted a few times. CDR3 protein: CASSKNAVIQFF. CDR3 in DNA: TGTGCCAGCAGTAAAAACGCGGTGATACAGTTCTTC. The chain employs TRBV27 and TRBJ2-1; D not certain. This CDR3 has 12 residues. Germline V gene data show CDR1 as MNHEY and CDR2 as SMNVEV (reference sequence). V lost 5 bases and J 13 bases, leaving 15 bases between the germline ends.

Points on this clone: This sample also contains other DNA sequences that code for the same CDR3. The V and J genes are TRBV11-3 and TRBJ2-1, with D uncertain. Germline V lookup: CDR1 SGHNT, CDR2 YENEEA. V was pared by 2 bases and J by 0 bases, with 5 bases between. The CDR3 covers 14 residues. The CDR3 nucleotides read TGTGCCAGCAGCTTAAGGAGCTCCTACAATGAGCAGTTCTTC. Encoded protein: CASSLRSSYNEQFF.

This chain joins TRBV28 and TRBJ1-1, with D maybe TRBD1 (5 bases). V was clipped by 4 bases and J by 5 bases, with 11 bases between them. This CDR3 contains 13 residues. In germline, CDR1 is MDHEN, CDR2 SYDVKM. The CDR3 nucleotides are TGTGCCAGCAGTTCTGGGGGGAGGACTGAAGCTTTCTTT. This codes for CASSSGGRTEAFF.

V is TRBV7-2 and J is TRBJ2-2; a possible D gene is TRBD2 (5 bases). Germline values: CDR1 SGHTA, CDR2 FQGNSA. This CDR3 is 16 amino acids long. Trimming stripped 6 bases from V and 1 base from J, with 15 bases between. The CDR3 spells CASSSGGRMNTGELFF. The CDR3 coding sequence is TGTGCCAGCAGTTCCGGAGGTCGTATGAACACCGGGGAGCTGTTTTTT.

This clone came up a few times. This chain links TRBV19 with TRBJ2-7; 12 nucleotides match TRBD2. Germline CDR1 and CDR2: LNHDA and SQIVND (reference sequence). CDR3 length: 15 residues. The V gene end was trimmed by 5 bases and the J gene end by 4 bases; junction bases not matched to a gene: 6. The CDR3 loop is CASSPWTSGKYEQYF. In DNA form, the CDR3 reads TGTGCCAGTAGTCCCTGGACTAGCGGGAAGTACGAGCAGTACTTC.

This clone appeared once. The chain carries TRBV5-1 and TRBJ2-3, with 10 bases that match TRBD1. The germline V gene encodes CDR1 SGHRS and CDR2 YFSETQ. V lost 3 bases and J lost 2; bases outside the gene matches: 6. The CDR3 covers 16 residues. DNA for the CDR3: TGCGCCAGCAGCTCGCCGGGACAGGGGTCCACAGATACGCAGTATTTT. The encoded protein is CASSSPGQGSTDTQYF.

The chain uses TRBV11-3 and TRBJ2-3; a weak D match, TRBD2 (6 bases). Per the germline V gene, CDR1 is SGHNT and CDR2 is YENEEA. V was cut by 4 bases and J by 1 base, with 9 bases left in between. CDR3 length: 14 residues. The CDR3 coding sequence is TGTGCCAGCAGCTCGACTAGGCGCACAGATACGCAGTATTTT. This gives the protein CASSSTRRTDTQYF. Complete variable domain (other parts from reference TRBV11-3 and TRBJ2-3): EAGVVQSPRYKIIEKKQPVAFWCNPISGHNTLYWYLQNLGQGPELLIRYENEEAVDDSQLPKDRFSAERLKGVDSTLKIQPAELGDSAVYLCASSSTRRTDTQYFGPGTRLTVL.

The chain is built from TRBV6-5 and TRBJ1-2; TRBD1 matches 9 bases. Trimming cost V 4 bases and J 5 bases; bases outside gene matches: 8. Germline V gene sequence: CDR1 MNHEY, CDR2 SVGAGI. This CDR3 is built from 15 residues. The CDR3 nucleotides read TGTGCCAGCAGTTCAACAGGGGGCCGGGGGTATGGCTACACCTTC. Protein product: CASSSTGGRGYGYTF.

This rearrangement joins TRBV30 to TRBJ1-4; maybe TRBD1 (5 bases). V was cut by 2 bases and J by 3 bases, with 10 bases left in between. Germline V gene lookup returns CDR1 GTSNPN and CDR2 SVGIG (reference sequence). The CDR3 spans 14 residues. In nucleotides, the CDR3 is TGTGCCTGGAGTTACCCAGGGTCTAATGAAAAACTGTTTTTT. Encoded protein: CAWSYPGSNEKLFF.

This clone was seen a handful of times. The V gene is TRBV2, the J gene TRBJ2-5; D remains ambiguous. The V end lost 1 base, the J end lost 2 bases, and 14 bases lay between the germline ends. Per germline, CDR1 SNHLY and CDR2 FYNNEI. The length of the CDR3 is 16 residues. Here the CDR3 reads CASSEGVLNRQETQYF. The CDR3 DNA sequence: TGTGCCAGCAGTGAAGGGGTGCTGAACAGACAAGAGACCCAGTACTTC.

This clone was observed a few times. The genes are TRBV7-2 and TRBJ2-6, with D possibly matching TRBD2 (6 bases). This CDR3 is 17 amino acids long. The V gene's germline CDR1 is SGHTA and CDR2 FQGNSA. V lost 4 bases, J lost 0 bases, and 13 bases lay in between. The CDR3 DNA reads TGTGCCAGCAGCTCATATTGGGACTCCTCTGGGGCCAACGTCCTGACTTTC. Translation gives CASSSYWDSSGANVLTF.

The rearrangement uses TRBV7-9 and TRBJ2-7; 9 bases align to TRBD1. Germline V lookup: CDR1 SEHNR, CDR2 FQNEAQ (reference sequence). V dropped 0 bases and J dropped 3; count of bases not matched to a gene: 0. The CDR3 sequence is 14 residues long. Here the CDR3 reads CASSLAGQGYEQYF. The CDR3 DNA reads TGTGCCAGCAGCTTAGCGGGACAGGGCTACGAGCAGTACTTC.

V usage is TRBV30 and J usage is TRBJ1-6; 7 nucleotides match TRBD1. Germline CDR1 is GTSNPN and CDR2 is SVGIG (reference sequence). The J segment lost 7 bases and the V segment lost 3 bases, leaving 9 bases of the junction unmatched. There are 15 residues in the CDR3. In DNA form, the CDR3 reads TGTGCCTGGAGAACCCCGACAGGGAGGAATTCACCCCTCCACTTT. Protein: CAWRTPTGRNSPLHF.

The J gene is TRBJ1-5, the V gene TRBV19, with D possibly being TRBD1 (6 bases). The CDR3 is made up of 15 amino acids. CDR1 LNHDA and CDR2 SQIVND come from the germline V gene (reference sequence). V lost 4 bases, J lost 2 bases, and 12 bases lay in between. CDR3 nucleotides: TGTGCCAGTAGTAGGACAGCCACGGGCAATCAGCCCCAGCATTTT. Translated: CASSRTATGNQPQHF.

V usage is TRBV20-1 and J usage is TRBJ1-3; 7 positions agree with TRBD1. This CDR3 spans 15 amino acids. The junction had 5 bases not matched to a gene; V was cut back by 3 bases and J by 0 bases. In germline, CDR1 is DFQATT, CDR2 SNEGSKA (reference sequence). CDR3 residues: CSASRDRDSGNTIYF. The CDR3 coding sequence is TGCAGTGCTAGTAGAGACAGGGACTCTGGAAACACCATATATTTT.

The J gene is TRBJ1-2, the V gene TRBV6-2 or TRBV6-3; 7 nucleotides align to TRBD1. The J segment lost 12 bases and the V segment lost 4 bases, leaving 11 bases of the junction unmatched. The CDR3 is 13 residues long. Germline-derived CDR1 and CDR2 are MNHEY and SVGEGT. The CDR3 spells CASSFDSTGLHTF. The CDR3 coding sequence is TGTGCCAGCAGTTTCGATTCGACAGGGCTACACACCTTC.

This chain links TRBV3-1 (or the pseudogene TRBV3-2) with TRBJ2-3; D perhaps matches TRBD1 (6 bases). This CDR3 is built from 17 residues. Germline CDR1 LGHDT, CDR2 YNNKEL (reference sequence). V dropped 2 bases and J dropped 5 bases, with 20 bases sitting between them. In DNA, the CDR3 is TGTGCCAGCAGCCAACCAAGGGATGGGGGCATAAGAGATACGCAGTATTTT. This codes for CASSQPRDGGIRDTQYF.

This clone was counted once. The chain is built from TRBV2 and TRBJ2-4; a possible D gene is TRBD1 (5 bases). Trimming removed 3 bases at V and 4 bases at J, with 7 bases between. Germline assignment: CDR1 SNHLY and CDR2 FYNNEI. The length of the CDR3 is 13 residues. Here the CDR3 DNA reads TGTGCCAGCAGTGACAGGGTAAAAAACATTCAGTACTTC. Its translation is CASSDRVKNIQYF.

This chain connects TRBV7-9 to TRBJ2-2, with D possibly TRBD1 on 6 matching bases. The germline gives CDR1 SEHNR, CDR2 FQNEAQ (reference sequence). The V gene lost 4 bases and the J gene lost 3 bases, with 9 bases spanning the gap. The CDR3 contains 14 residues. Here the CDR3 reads CASSYRTDTGELFF. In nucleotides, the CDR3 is TGTGCCAGCAGCTACAGGACAGACACCGGGGAGCTGTTTTTT.